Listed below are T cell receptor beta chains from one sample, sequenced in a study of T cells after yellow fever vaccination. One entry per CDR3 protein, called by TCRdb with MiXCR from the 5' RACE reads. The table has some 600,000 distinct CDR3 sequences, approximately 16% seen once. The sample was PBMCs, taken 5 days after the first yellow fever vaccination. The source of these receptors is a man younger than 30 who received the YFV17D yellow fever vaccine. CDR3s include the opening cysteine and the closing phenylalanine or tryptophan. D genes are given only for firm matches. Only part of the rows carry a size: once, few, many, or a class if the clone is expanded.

TGTGCCAGCGTTACCTTTCAGAACACCGGGGAGCTGTTTTTT	CASVTFQNTGELFF	.	TRBJ2-2	TRBV6-2/TRBV6-3	few
TGTGCCAGCAGCGAAGGGGAGGGGGTGGAGACCCAGTACTTC	CASSEGEGVETQYF	.	TRBJ2-5	TRBV7-2	.
TGTGCCAGCAGCGTCGGGCAGGTGGGGGAAAAACTGTTTTTT	CASSVGQVGEKLFF	.	TRBJ1-4	TRBV4-2	few
TGTGCCAGCAGTGTAAACGGCCCGAACACTGAAGCTTTCTTT	CASSVNGPNTEAFF	.	TRBJ1-1	TRBV12-3/TRBV12-4	.
TGTGCCAGCAGCCAAGGGACCTCCGGCTACACCTTC	CASSQGTSGYTF	.	TRBJ1-2	TRBV3-1	few
TGTGCCAGCAGTTACCCTGGGGAAAATTTACGCCGGGACGAGCAGTACTTC	CASSYPGENLRRDEQYF	.	TRBJ2-7	TRBV6-2/TRBV6-3	few
TGCGCCAGCAGCCCGACGGAAGAATCAGATGAACCGAACACCGGGGAGCTGTTTTTT	CASSPTEESDEPNTGELFF	.	TRBJ2-2	TRBV4-3	.
TGTGCCAGCAGCCTCCAAACAGGGGGACGCACAGATACGCAGTATTTT	CASSLQTGGRTDTQYF	TRBD1	TRBJ2-3	TRBV4-2	many
TGTGCCAGCAGCTTAGGGCAGCGAGCCAAAAACATTCAGTACTTC	CASSLGQRAKNIQYF	.	TRBJ2-4	TRBV7-2	.
TGTGCCAGCAGCGCGCAGACAGGGGGATTAAATGGCTACACCTTC	CASSAQTGGLNGYTF	TRBD1	TRBJ1-2	TRBV7-2	few
TGCGCCAGCAGCCGCCGGGACAGGGACACAGATACGCAGTATTTT	CASSRRDRDTDTQYF	TRBD1	TRBJ2-3	TRBV23-1	.
TGTGCCAGCAGTAAGGAGTTGAGCTCCTACAATGAGCAGTTCTTC	CASSKELSSYNEQFF	.	TRBJ2-1	TRBV6-1	many
TGTGCCAGCAGCTCCAATACAGGGCTAGAGACCCAGTACTTC	CASSSNTGLETQYF	.	TRBJ2-5	TRBV7-9	few
TGTGCCAGCAGCCAAGATCTAGTGCGCGGAGATACGCAGTATTTT	CASSQDLVRGDTQYF	.	TRBJ2-3	TRBV3-1	.
TGCGCCAGCAGCTTCGGGGTCCTCTCCTACAATGAGCAGTTCTTC	CASSFGVLSYNEQFF	.	TRBJ2-1	TRBV5-1	.
TGTGCCAGCTCTTACCTCGAGGGGACTGAAGCTTTCTTT	CASSYLEGTEAFF	.	TRBJ1-1	TRBV6-5	.
TGTGCCAGCAGTCCTAGAGGCTTGTCAGAGACCCAGTACTTC	CASSPRGLSETQYF	.	TRBJ2-5	TRBV27	.
TGTGCCATCAGTGAGTCGAGGGTGGCAGGGGGTGAGAACACTGAAGCTTTCTTT	CAISESRVAGGENTEAFF	TRBD1	TRBJ1-1	TRBV10-3	.
TGTGCCACCAGGCGGACAGGGGGGACTGAAGCTTTCTTT	CATRRTGGTEAFF	TRBD1	TRBJ1-1	TRBV24-1	.
TGTGCCAGCAGTTACTCTACAGGGGGAGCTTTCTTT	CASSYSTGGAFF	TRBD1	TRBJ1-1	TRBV6-5	.
TGCGCCAGCAGCCAATTGACTAGCGGGGGCCAGGAGCAGTTCTTC	CASSQLTSGGQEQFF	TRBD2	TRBJ2-1	TRBV4-3	few
TGCGCCAGCAGCCAAGATCTGAAGGGGACATCCTACAATGAGCAGTTCTTC	CASSQDLKGTSYNEQFF	.	TRBJ2-1	TRBV4-3	.
TGTGCCAGCAGCCTAAAGAGACAGTCTAATGAAAAACTGTTTTTT	CASSLKRQSNEKLFF	.	TRBJ1-4	TRBV7-8	few
TGTGCCAGCAGCGTAGAAGGTAGGGATCAAGCTTTCTTT	CASSVEGRDQAFF	.	TRBJ1-1	TRBV9	.
TGTGCCAGCAGTGGGAGCGGGGGGACCTACGAGCAGTACTTC	CASSGSGGTYEQYF	TRBD2	TRBJ2-7	TRBV6-1	few